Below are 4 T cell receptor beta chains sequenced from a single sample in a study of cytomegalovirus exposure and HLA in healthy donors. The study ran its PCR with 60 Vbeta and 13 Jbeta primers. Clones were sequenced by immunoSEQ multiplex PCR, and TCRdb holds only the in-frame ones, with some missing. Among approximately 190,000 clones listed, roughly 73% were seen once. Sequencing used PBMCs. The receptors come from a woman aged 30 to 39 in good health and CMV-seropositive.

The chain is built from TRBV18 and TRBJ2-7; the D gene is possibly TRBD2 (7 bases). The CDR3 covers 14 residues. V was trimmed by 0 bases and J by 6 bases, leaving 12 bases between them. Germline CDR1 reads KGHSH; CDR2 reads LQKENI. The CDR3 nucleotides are TGTGCCAGCTCACCACCGGGCGGGGGCACCGAGCAGTACTTC. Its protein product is CASSPPGGGTEQYF. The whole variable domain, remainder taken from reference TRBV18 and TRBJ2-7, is NAGVMQNPRHLVRRRGQEARLRCSPMKGHSHVYWYRQLPEEGLKFMVYLQKENIIDESGMPKERFSAEFPKEGPSILRIQQVVRGDSAAYFCASSPPGGGTEQYFGPGTRLTVT.

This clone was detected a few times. The CDR3 loop is CASSTRLGDTQYF. CDR3 DNA: TGTGCCAGCAGCACCCGTCTAGGAGATACGCAGTATTTT. This chain joins TRBV7-9 and TRBJ2-3, with no clear D. This CDR3 contains 13 residues. Germline values: CDR1 SEHNR, CDR2 FQNEAQ (reference sequence). The V end was cut by 5 bases, the J end by 5 bases, with 11 bases between.

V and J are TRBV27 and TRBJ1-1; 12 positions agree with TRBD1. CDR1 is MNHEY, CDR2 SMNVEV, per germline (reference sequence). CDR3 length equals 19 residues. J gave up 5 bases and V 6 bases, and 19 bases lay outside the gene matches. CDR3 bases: TGTGCCAGCAGCCCCCACACCTCGGGACAGGGGGCGCGTCGGACTGAAGCTTTCTTT. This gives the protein CASSPHTSGQGARRTEAFF.

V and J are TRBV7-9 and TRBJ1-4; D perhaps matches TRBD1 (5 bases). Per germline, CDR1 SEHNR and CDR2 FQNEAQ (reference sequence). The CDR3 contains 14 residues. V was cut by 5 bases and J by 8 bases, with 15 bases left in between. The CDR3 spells CASSVGTYEEKLFF. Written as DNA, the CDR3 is TGTGCCAGCAGCGTAGGGACTTATGAAGAAAAACTGTTTTTT.